The rows below give T cell receptor beta chains drawn from one sample of a study of blood T cell repertoires in COVID-19. TCRdb's copy holds only in-frame clones and misses some; the assay was immunoSEQ multiplex PCR. The table lists approximately 300,000 clones, roughly 86% of them singletons. Sequenced sample: PBMCs or T cells enriched from blood (not recorded which). The receptors come from a young woman who had recovered from COVID-19. CDR3s include the opening cysteine and the closing phenylalanine or tryptophan. A D gene is named only where the DNA matches it firmly. The size field is filled for only some rows; it gives once, few, many or a size class.

size	V	D	J	DNA	CDR3
NA	TRBV18	TRBD1	TRBJ1-2	TGTGCCAGCTCACCATCACCGGGACAGGACTATGGCTACACCTTC	CASSPSPGQDYGYTF
few	TRBV28	TRBD2	TRBJ2-1	TGTGCCAGCAGTTTCCGACGAGCGGGAGTAGGTTACAATGAGCAGTTCTTC	CASSFRRAGVGYNEQFF
once	TRBV10-1	TRBD2	TRBJ2-3	TGCGCCAGCAGCGGGACTAGCGGGAGAGTACGGGATACGCAGTATTTT	CASSGTSGRVRDTQYF
NA	TRBV19	NA	TRBJ2-7	TGTGCCAGTAGTCGGACTAAATACTACGAGCAGTACTTC	CASSRTKYYEQYF
NA	TRBV27	TRBD2	TRBJ2-7	TGTGCCAGCAGCCCCAGGGCGATCGGACTAGCGGCCTACGAGCAGTACTTC	CASSPRAIGLAAYEQYF
NA	TRBV30	NA	TRBJ1-2	TGTGCCTGGAGTGTAGTAATAGCTAACTATGGCTACACCTTC	CAWSVVIANYGYTF
NA	TRBV19	TRBD1	TRBJ1-2	TGTGCCAGTAGTGACCCCGGGACAGGGAACTATAACTATGGCTACACCTTC	CASSDPGTGNYNYGYTF
once	TRBV7-9	TRBD2	TRBJ2-1	TGTGCCAGCAGACTAGCTACTAGCGGGAGTAATGAGCAGTTCTTC	CASRLATSGSNEQFF
NA	TRBV18	TRBD1	TRBJ1-4	TGTGCCAGCTCACCGACAGGGGTTAATGAAAAACTGTTTTTT	CASSPTGVNEKLFF
NA	TRBV28	NA	TRBJ2-1	TGTGCCAGCAGTTTTATGACAGTGCAGTTCTTC	CASSFMTVQFF
NA	TRBV11-2	TRBD2	TRBJ2-7	TGTGCCAGCGGTGGCGCTAGCGGCAGAGGGGAGCAGTACTTC	CASGGASGRGEQYF
NA	TRBV21-1	NA	TRBJ1-1	TGTGCCAGCCGAAGTTTTGGGGGCTTCCGTGGGAGAATGAGGCAGGTGAACACTGAAGCTTTCTTT	CASRSFGGFRGRMRQVNTEAFF
NA	TRBV19	NA	TRBJ2-1	TGTGCCAGTAGTATCGGGTTCGGCTCCTACAATGAGCAGTTCTTC	CASSIGFGSYNEQFF
NA	TRBV18	TRBD1	TRBJ1-1	TGTGCCAGCTCATCGGGACAGGCCAACACTGAAGCTTTCTTT	CASSSGQANTEAFF
NA	TRBV5-1	TRBD2	TRBJ2-1	TGCGCCAGCAGCCCGGGACTAGCGGGAGACAATGAGCAGTTCTTC	CASSPGLAGDNEQFF
NA	TRBV7-8	NA	TRBJ1-5	TGTGCCAGCAGCTTCGCCAGGGTTAGCAATCAGCCCCAGCATTTT	CASSFARVSNQPQHF
NA	TRBV4-2	NA	TRBJ2-7	TGTGCCAGCAGCCAAGAGGGCAGCCCATACGAGCAGTACTTC	CASSQEGSPYEQYF
NA	TRBV5-6	TRBD1	TRBJ2-7	TGTGCCAGCAGCTTGTGGGACAGGGACACTGGGGAGCAGTACTTC	CASSLWDRDTGEQYF
NA	TRBV19	NA	TRBJ2-3	TGTGCCAGTAGTATGTATCACAGACGCACAGATACGCAGTATTTT	CASSMYHRRTDTQYF
NA	TRBV30	TRBD2	TRBJ2-7	TGTGCCCGGAGCGGGGGGCCGCCCTACGAGCAGTACTTC	CARSGGPPYEQYF
NA	TRBV10-2	TRBD2	TRBJ2-7	TGCGCCAGCAGTGAGGCTAGCGGCTACTCCTACGAGCAGTACTTC	CASSEASGYSYEQYF
NA	TRBV7-2	NA	TRBJ1-2	TGTGCCAGCAGCTACGACAGAACAGCTAACTATGGCTACACCTTC	CASSYDRTANYGYTF
once	TRBV30	NA	TRBJ1-6	TGTGCCTGGAGTGCCACCAGTGTCTCACCCCTCCACTTT	CAWSATSVSPLHF
once	TRBV21-1	NA	TRBJ2-2	TGTGCCAGCAGCAAAGTGGTTTTGGGACATAACACCGGGGAGCTGTTTTTT	CASSKVVLGHNTGELFF
NA	TRBV5-6	TRBD2	TRBJ2-1	TGTGCCAGCAGCCTTAGCGGGATCAGTGAGCAGTTCTTC	CASSLSGISEQFF
NA	TRBV6-2/TRBV6-3	NA	TRBJ1-5	TGTGCCAGCAGCCCCCGGGGGGGCAATCAGCCCCAGCATTTT	CASSPRGGNQPQHF
NA	TRBV18	TRBD2	TRBJ2-7	TGTGCCAGCTCACTAGCGGGAGCCGGCGAGCAGTACTTC	CASSLAGAGEQYF
NA	TRBV9	TRBD1	TRBJ2-2	TGTGCCAGCAGCGTAGAGGCGACAGGGGCGAACACCGGGGAGCTGTTTTTT	CASSVEATGANTGELFF
NA	TRBV18	NA	TRBJ2-3	TGTGCCAGCTCACGATTCGAGACAGCCTACACAGATACGCAGTATTTT	CASSRFETAYTDTQYF
NA	TRBV9	TRBD1	TRBJ2-2	TGTGCCAGCAGCACAACCGTCAGGGGGACCGGGGAGCTGTTTTTT	CASSTTVRGTGELFF
NA	TRBV7-9	NA	TRBJ1-4	TGTGCCAGCAGCTCAACAAGACAGACGTCTAATGAAAAACTGTTTTTT	CASSSTRQTSNEKLFF
NA	TRBV2	NA	TRBJ2-1	TGTGCCACCTCAAGACCGGGAGAGCAGTTCTTC	CATSRPGEQFF
NA	TRBV3-1/TRBV3-2	NA	TRBJ1-6	TGTGCCAGCAGCCAAGATTCGAGCTCCTATAATTCACCCCTCCACTTT	CASSQDSSSYNSPLHF
NA	TRBV29-1	TRBD1	TRBJ2-7	TGCAGCGTTGCCCAATACCAGACAGGGGGGGGCGAGCAGTACTTC	CSVAQYQTGGGEQYF
NA	TRBV21-1	NA	TRBJ2-2	TGTGCCAGCAGCAAAGCGCTCCAGGCAGACACCGGGGAGCTGTTTTTT	CASSKALQADTGELFF
NA	TRBV4-2	TRBD2	TRBJ2-7	TGTGCCAGCAGCCAAGGGCCCGGGACATCTGGCGGGAGGATGTACGAGCAGTACTTC	CASSQGPGTSGGRMYEQYF
once	TRBV11-2	TRBD1	TRBJ2-7	TGTGCCAGCAGCTCCTCCCCCGAAACACAGGGGAAATACGAGCAGTACTTC	CASSSSPETQGKYEQYF
NA	TRBV27	TRBD2	TRBJ2-3	TGTGCCAGCACCGAGCGGGGGGCACTGCATCTGGATACGCAGTATTTT	CASTERGALHLDTQYF